The subject of this entry is one T cell receptor (beta chain). The target of this receptor is not known. Per-base qualities were not stored, and no clone one base away is much larger. The library was made by PCR. Sequencing instrument: Illumina HiSeq 2500. TCR libraries were prepared with molecular barcoding, using unique molecular identifiers to normalize TCRbeta repertoire quantification. Starting from the raw public reads, TCRdb applied fastp trimming at Q25, assembled clones with MiXCR and retained in-frame beta chains. Each entry is one CDR3 protein sequence, shown with its most common DNA and genes. In this sample the table shows around 96,000 distinct CDR3 sequences, 12% of which occur a single time. Approximately 15% of the sample is held by the ten biggest clonotypes. The data are from a study of T-cell reconstitution after alpha-beta-depleted transplantation in children (dated by TCRdb to the mid-2010s). Study-level background: Using TCR repertoire profiling, the study followed T-cell immune reconstitution in a quantitative way in children after TCRalphabeta/CD19-depleted allogeneic hematopoietic cell transplantation.

This clonotype originated in a human donor who donated a stem cell graft to a child with inherited bone marrow failure. This sample comprised PBMCs from the stem cell graft donor, obtained from the stem cell graft.

The CDR3 region has the sequence CATSRGGAAGNTIYF. The DNA reads TGTGCCACCAGCAGAGGAGGGGCTGCTGGAAACACCATATATTTT. The chain uses TRBV15 and TRBJ1-3, and perhaps TRBD1 as D gene, on 5 matching bases. CDR3 length: 15 amino acids, cysteine to phenylalanine. The DNA shown is the 45-base CDR3, in frame from base 1. CDR1 and CDR2 were assigned from the germline V gene (reference sequence) as LNHNV and YYDKDF. V lost 1 base and J lost 2 bases; the stretch between them is 9 bases long.